This is a list of T cell receptor beta chains from one sample in a study of CD8 T cells in ankylosing spondylitis. TCRdb passed the 5' RACE reads through MiXCR, listing each CDR3 protein once. The table shows about 240,000 distinct CDR3 sequences, with about 10% occurring only once. Material for sequencing was blood, either unsorted or a sorted T cell fraction (not recorded which). The receptors were sampled from a male donor with ankylosing spondylitis or in good health (not recorded which). The CDR3 runs from the conserved cysteine through the conserved F or W. The order of the fields is CDR3 DNA, CDR3 protein, J gene, clone size, D gene, V gene. The D gene is left open where the match is weak. The listing skips clone size in some rows; elsewhere it reads once, few, many or a size class.

CDR3 DNA: TGTGCCAGCAGTGAGAGACAGGGGGCCTTAAAAGAGACCCAGTACTTC
CDR3 protein: CASSERQGALKETQYF
J gene: TRBJ2-5
clone size: few
D gene: TRBD1
V gene: TRBV6-1

CDR3 DNA: TGTGCCAGCCGGCGGGAGGAGGGCATAATAATGGTTGGCTACACCTTC
CDR3 protein: CASRREEGIIMVGYTF
J gene: TRBJ1-2
clone size: few
D gene: .
V gene: TRBV5-6

CDR3 DNA: TGTGCCAGCAGCCAAGATACGGGTAATCAGCCCCAGCATTTT
CDR3 protein: CASSQDTGNQPQHF
J gene: TRBJ1-5
clone size: many
D gene: .
V gene: TRBV3-1

CDR3 DNA: TGTGCCAGCAGCTTGGTTGGGAATGGCAATCAGCCCCAGCATTTT
CDR3 protein: CASSLVGNGNQPQHF
J gene: TRBJ1-5
clone size: many
D gene: .
V gene: TRBV5-5

CDR3 DNA: TGTGCCAGCAGTGGAGGACTAGCGGGGGGGGTGTTCGGGGAGCTGTTTTTT
CDR3 protein: CASSGGLAGGVFGELFF
J gene: TRBJ2-2
clone size: few
D gene: TRBD2
V gene: TRBV12-3/TRBV12-4

CDR3 DNA: TGCGCCAGCAGCTTGGCCCAAGATCAGCCCCAGCATTTT
CDR3 protein: CASSLAQDQPQHF
J gene: TRBJ1-5
clone size: .
D gene: .
V gene: TRBV5-1

CDR3 DNA: TGCGCCAGCAGCTGGCGGACTAGCGGGTCGAGCTCCTACAATGAGCAGTTCTTC
CDR3 protein: CASSWRTSGSSSYNEQFF
J gene: TRBJ2-1
clone size: many
D gene: TRBD2
V gene: TRBV5-1

CDR3 DNA: TGTGCCAGCAGCTTACGGGCCAGGTCAACTGAAGCTTTCTTT
CDR3 protein: CASSLRARSTEAFF
J gene: TRBJ1-1
clone size: .
D gene: .
V gene: TRBV7-2

CDR3 DNA: TGCAGCGTTGAAACTGTAGACACCAACTCCTACAATGAGCAGTTCTTC
CDR3 protein: CSVETVDTNSYNEQFF
J gene: TRBJ2-1
clone size: many
D gene: .
V gene: TRBV29-1

CDR3 DNA: TGTGCCACCAGCAGACTAGCGGGAGCCCTCTACGAGCAGTACTTC
CDR3 protein: CATSRLAGALYEQYF
J gene: TRBJ2-7
clone size: few
D gene: TRBD2
V gene: TRBV15